The clone carrying this T cell receptor (beta chain) has only one observation. The sample originates from a study of siplizumab effects on memory and regulatory T cells. The data were produced by immunoSEQ multiplex PCR, yet TCRdb's version contains in-frame clones alone and is incomplete. Here the sample spans 100,000 or so clones, around 92% being singletons. Germline loops: CDR1 MNHEY, CDR2 SMNVEV (reference sequence). V gave up 2 bases and J gave up 7 bases, with 9 bases separating them. The length of the CDR3 is 13 residues. The sequence came from a human donor in good health. Some clones in this sample may be carry-over from other donors' samples. The chain joins TRBV27 to TRBJ1-5; D remains unclear. The sample taken for sequencing was CD4+ T cells sorted from blood. Here the CDR3 reads CASSLSWSQPQHF. CDR3 DNA sequence: TGTGCCAGCAGTTTAAGCTGGAGCCAGCCCCAGCATTTT.